Detailed here is one T cell receptor beta chain. Its specificity is not known. Tregs were sorted as CD4+CD25+CD127-/low cells. Constant-region reverse primers amplified full-length variable regions, followed by semi-nested Nested Universal Primer A PCR. MiXCR, run by TCRdb on the 5' RACE reads, gives a single entry per CDR3 protein. This sample has approximately 60,000 distinct CDR3 sequences, with around 20% found just once. Broader study findings: Tumor memory CD4+ T cell TCR gene usage was found to cluster with blood and lymph node memory CD4+ cells and with lymph node naive CD4+ cells. The larger cohort examined one V-J beta rearrangement, not whole repertoires.

J lost 5 bases, V lost 5 bases, and 5 bases had no gene match. The CDR3 has 15 residues. CDR1 is SGHNT, CDR2 YENEEA, per germline. The clonotype was recovered from a female donor with breast cancer. V usage is TRBV11-3 and J usage is TRBJ2-2; 10 bases fit TRBD1. What was sequenced was tumor-infiltrating Tregs sorted from the breast tumor. CDR3 region: CASSRDRGQTGELFF. The CDR3 DNA reads TGTGCCAGCAGCCGAGACAGGGGGCAAACCGGGGAGCTGTTTTTT.